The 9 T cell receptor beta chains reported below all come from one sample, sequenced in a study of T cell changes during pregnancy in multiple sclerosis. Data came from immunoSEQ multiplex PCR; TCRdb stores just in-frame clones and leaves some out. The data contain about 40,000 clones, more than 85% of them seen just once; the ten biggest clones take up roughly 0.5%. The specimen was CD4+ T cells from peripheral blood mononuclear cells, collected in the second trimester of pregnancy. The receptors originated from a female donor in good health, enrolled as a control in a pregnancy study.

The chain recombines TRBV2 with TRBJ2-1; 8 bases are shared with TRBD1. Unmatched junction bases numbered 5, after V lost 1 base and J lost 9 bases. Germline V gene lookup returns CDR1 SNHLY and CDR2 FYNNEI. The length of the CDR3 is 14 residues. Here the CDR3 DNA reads TGTGCCAGCAGTGAAGGCAGGGGGCTAGGTGAGCAGTTCTTC. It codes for CASSEGRGLGEQFF.

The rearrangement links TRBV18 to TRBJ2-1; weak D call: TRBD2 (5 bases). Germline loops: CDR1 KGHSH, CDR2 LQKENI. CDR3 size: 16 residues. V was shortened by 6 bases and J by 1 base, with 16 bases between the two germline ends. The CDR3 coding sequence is TGTGCCAGCTCTCCAGTGGCGGGTAGGTCCTACAATGAGCAGTTCTTC. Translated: CASSPVAGRSYNEQFF. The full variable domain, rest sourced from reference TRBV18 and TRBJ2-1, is NAGVMQNPRHLVRRRGQEARLRCSPMKGHSHVYWYRQLPEEGLKFMVYLQKENIIDESGMPKERFSAEFPKEGPSILRIQQVVRGDSAAYFCASSPVAGRSYNEQFFGPGTRLTVL.

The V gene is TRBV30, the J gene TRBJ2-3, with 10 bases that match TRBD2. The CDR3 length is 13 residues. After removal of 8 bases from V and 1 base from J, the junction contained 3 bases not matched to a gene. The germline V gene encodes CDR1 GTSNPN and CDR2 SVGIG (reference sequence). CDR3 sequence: CASGTSGTDTQYF. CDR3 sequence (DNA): TGTGCCAGCGGGACTAGCGGCACAGATACGCAGTATTTT.

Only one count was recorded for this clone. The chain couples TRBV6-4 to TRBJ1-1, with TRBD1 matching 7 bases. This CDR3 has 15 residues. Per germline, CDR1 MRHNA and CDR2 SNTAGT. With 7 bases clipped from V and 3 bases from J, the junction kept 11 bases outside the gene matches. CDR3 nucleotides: TGTGCCAGCAAGATGACAGGGAACGGGTACACTGAAGCTTTCTTT. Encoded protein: CASKMTGNGYTEAFF.

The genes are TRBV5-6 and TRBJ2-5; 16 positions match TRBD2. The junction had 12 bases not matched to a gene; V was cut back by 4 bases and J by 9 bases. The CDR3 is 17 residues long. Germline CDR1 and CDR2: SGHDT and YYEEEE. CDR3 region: CASSSLGLAGGPASQYF. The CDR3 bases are TGTGCCAGCAGCAGCTTGGGACTAGCGGGAGGGCCCGCGTCCCAGTACTTC.

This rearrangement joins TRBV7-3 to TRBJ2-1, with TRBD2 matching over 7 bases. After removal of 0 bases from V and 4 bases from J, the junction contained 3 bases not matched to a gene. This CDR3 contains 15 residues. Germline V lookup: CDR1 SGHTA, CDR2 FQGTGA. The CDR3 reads CASSLTGGGYNEQFF. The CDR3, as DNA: TGTGCCAGCAGCTTAACTGGCGGGGGTTACAATGAGCAGTTCTTC.

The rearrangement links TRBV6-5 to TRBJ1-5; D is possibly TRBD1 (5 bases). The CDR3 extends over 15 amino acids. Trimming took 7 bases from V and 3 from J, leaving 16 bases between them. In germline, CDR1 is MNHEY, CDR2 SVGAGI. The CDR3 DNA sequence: TGTGCCAGCAAAGTGGGGCTACAGACCAATCAGCCCCAGCATTTT. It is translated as CASKVGLQTNQPQHF.

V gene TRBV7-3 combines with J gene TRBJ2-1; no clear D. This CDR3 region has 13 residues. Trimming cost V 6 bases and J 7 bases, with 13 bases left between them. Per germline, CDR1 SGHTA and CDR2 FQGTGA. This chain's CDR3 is CASSFRLVNEQFF. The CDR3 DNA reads TGTGCCAGCAGTTTTAGATTGGTAAATGAGCAGTTCTTC.

The CDR3 sequence: CASSLALTGVEAFF. The CDR3 DNA is TGTGCCAGCAGCTTAGCCCTCACAGGAGTCGAAGCTTTCTTT. The genes are TRBV7-9 and TRBJ1-1; perhaps TRBD1 as D (5 bases). Germline V gene sequence: CDR1 SEHNR, CDR2 FQNEAQ (reference sequence). There are 14 residues in the CDR3. Between the trimmed V and J ends, which lost 0 bases and 8 bases, there was a span of 13 bases.